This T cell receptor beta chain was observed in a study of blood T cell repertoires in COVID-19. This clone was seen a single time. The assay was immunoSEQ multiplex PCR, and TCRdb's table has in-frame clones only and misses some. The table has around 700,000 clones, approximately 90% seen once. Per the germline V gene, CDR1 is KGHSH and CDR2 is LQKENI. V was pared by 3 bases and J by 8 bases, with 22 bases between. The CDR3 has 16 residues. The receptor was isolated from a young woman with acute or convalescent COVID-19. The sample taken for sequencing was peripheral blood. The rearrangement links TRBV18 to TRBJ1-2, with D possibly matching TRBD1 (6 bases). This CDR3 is CASSPDPRGPPGGYTF. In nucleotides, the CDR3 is TGTGCCAGCTCACCGGACCCCAGGGGCCCTCCGGGGGGCTACACCTTC.